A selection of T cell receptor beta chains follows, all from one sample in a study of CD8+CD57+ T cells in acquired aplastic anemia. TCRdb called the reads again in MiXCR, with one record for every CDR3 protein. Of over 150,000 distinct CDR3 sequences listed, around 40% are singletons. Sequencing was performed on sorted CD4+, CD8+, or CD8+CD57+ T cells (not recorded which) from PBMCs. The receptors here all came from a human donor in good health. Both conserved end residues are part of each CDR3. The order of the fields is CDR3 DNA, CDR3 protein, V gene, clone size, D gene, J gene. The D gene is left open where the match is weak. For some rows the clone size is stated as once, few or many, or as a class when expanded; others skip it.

TGTGCCAGCAGCCCGGGACAGCTAGCTAACTATGGCTACACCTTC,CASSPGQLANYGYTF,TRBV6-1,NA,TRBD1,TRBJ1-2
TGTGCCACCAGCAGAGATTGGACTAATGAAAAACTGTTTTTT,CATSRDWTNEKLFF,TRBV15,NA,NA,TRBJ1-4
TGCGCCAGCAGTCGTAGCGGGAGGGATGAGCAGTTCTTC,CASSRSGRDEQFF,TRBV10-2,once,TRBD2,TRBJ2-1
TGTGCCAGCAGCTGGGGGACAGAACACTCACCCCTCCACTTT,CASSWGTEHSPLHF,TRBV7-3,NA,TRBD1,TRBJ1-6
TGCAGCGGTAGGGTGGGAGCTTTCTTT,CSGRVGAFF,TRBV29-1,many,NA,TRBJ1-1
TGTGCCACCAGCAGAGAGTCTAGCGGGAGGGAAGGCAATGAGCAGTTCTTC,CATSRESSGREGNEQFF,TRBV15,few,TRBD2,TRBJ2-1
TGTGCCAGCAGTGTTGTCAGGAGCTACAATGAGCAGTTCTTC,CASSVVRSYNEQFF,TRBV2,NA,NA,TRBJ2-1
TGTGCCACCAGCAGAGACCCCCCCGGGGAGCTGTTTTTT,CATSRDPPGELFF,TRBV15,many,NA,TRBJ2-2
TGCAGTGTTCTCCTCCGGAAAGGGATTAGCACAGATACGCAGTATTTT,CSVLLRKGISTDTQYF,TRBV20-1,NA,NA,TRBJ2-3
TGTGCCACCAGTGATTCCACCCCCTATACTGAAGCTTTCTTT,CATSDSTPYTEAFF,TRBV24-1,NA,NA,TRBJ1-1
TGTGCCACCTGCAAAATGGGGGGAAACACTGAAGCTTTCTTT,CATCKMGGNTEAFF,TRBV15,NA,NA,TRBJ1-1
TGTGCCAGTAGTATGACTCTGAGCTCCTACGAGCAGTACTTC,CASSMTLSSYEQYF,TRBV19,many,NA,TRBJ2-7
TGCAGTGCCGGCAGACAGAGGGGCAATGAGCAGTTCTTC,CSAGRQRGNEQFF,TRBV20-1,NA,NA,TRBJ2-1
TGCGCCAGCAGCTTCGGACAGGGGACCCGCTATGGCTACACCTTC,CASSFGQGTRYGYTF,TRBV5-1,many,TRBD1,TRBJ1-2
TGTGCCAGCGGGACGGGAGCGGAGCAGTTCTTC,CASGTGAEQFF,TRBV2,NA,NA,TRBJ2-1
TGTGCCAGCAGCTCGGGCAGCAAAGAGACCCAGTACTTC,CASSSGSKETQYF,TRBV2,NA,NA,TRBJ2-5
TGTGCCAGTAGTTTTTCTCAGGGTCGGGGCACAGATACGCAGTATTTT,CASSFSQGRGTDTQYF,TRBV19,NA,NA,TRBJ2-3
TGTGCCAGCAGCCAAGATAACAGGGGCTACAATGAGCAGTTCTTC,CASSQDNRGYNEQFF,TRBV4-2,many,TRBD1,TRBJ2-1
TGCAGCGTTGATGCTGGGTTGGGGGGGAGAAACTACGAGCAGTACTTC,CSVDAGLGGRNYEQYF,TRBV29-1,NA,TRBD2,TRBJ2-7
TGTGCCAGCAGCCCGACAGTTGCTGGAAACACCATATATTTT,CASSPTVAGNTIYF,TRBV14,many,NA,TRBJ1-3
TGTGCCAGCAGCACAGGGCTAGGGGAGACCCAGTACTTC,CASSTGLGETQYF,TRBV7-9,many,NA,TRBJ2-5
TGTGCCAGCAGCTTAGGGACTACCACCACAGATACGCAGTATTTT,CASSLGTTTTDTQYF,TRBV7-3,many,TRBD2,TRBJ2-3
TGCAGTGCTAGAAGGGTTAGCGGTAATGAGCAGTTCTTC,CSARRVSGNEQFF,TRBV20-1,NA,NA,TRBJ2-1
TGTGCCAGTAGCCCTTTTAGACCAACCGGGAGACTAAATAATTCACCCCTCCACTTT,CASSPFRPTGRLNNSPLHF,TRBV19,many,NA,TRBJ1-6
TGCGCCAGCAGCTTGGGTAGTACTAACTATGGCTACACCTTC,CASSLGSTNYGYTF,TRBV5-1,NA,NA,TRBJ1-2
TGTGCCAGTACCCCATCCCGGGGACACTCCTACGAGCAGTACTTC,CASTPSRGHSYEQYF,TRBV19,NA,NA,TRBJ2-7
TGTGCCACCTTCGCTCGGGCGACTAAGGTATCCTACGAGCAGTACTTC,CATFARATKVSYEQYF,TRBV24-1,NA,NA,TRBJ2-7
TGTGCTAGAGATGTCCTCGGGACGGTCAATGAGCAGTTCTTC,CARDVLGTVNEQFF,TRBV5-8,NA,NA,TRBJ2-1
TGTGCCAGCAGTGAAAGGGAGAACGGACCTTACAATGAGCAGTTCTTC,CASSERENGPYNEQFF,TRBV25-1,NA,NA,TRBJ2-1
TGTGCCAGCAGCGGAGGACAGTACTACGAGCAGTACTTC,CASSGGQYYEQYF,TRBV2,NA,NA,TRBJ2-7
TGTGCCACCAGTGACCCTACCCTAGCGGGGCTTACAGATACGCAGTATTTT,CATSDPTLAGLTDTQYF,TRBV24-1,many,TRBD2,TRBJ2-3
TGCGCCAGCAGTGAGTCGGGGGCGCGGAATTCACCCCTCCACTTT,CASSESGARNSPLHF,TRBV10-2,many,NA,TRBJ1-6
TGTGCCAGCAGCCCCTCCGTCAAGGGAGACATTAGGAGAGGGACCCAGTACTTC,CASSPSVKGDIRRGTQYF,TRBV11-2,NA,NA,TRBJ2-5
TGTGCCAGCAGCCCCAATATGTTATCCTACACCTTC,CASSPNMLSYTF,TRBV14,many,NA,TRBJ1-2
TGTGCCAGCAGCCTATCTAGGGCTGCCTCCTACGAGCAGTACTTC,CASSLSRAASYEQYF,TRBV7-3,NA,NA,TRBJ2-7
TGTGCCAGCAGCGAGACAGGGCGATTTGAAAAACTGTTTTTT,CASSETGRFEKLFF,TRBV12-3/TRBV12-4,many,TRBD1,TRBJ1-4
TGTGCCAGTAGAACAGACAGGGACGGCTACACCTTC,CASRTDRDGYTF,TRBV19,NA,TRBD1,TRBJ1-2
TGCGCCAGCAGCCACCATAGTAGCGGGGGGGCATACGAGCAGTACTTC,CASSHHSSGGAYEQYF,TRBV4-1,once,TRBD2,TRBJ2-7
TGTGCCAGCAGTGGTAGCTTTATCTCTGGAAACACCATATATTTT,CASSGSFISGNTIYF,TRBV2,NA,NA,TRBJ1-3
TGTGCCAGCAGTGGGGCCGGACTAGGGGAGACCCAGTACTTC,CASSGAGLGETQYF,TRBV6-1,many,TRBD2,TRBJ2-5
TGCGCCAGCAGCCAAACAGGAACAATTTGGGAGACCCAGTACTTC,CASSQTGTIWETQYF,TRBV4-1,many,NA,TRBJ2-5
TGCAGCGCGTACCACGTAGGAGACACCGGGGAGCTGTTTTTT,CSAYHVGDTGELFF,TRBV29-1,few,NA,TRBJ2-2
TGCGCCAGCAGCTTGATGGGTTGGCTGAACACTGAAGCTTTCTTT,CASSLMGWLNTEAFF,TRBV5-1,many,NA,TRBJ1-1
TGTGCCAGCAGTGAACGGGACAGCCTGAACACTGAAGCTTTCTTT,CASSERDSLNTEAFF,TRBV25-1,NA,TRBD1,TRBJ1-1
TGTGCCAGCAGTGAATCCGCACACGGAACGCAGTTCTTC,CASSESAHGTQFF,TRBV25-1,NA,NA,TRBJ2-1
TGTGCCACCAGCAGAGCGGGGGTGAGGGATAACTATGGCTACACCTTC,CATSRAGVRDNYGYTF,TRBV15,NA,NA,TRBJ1-2
TGCAGCGGTGGTACCGGGACAGGGGGCGAGCAGTACTTC,CSGGTGTGGEQYF,TRBV29-1,NA,TRBD1,TRBJ2-7
TGTGCCAGCAGCTTGCTGGACGGCCGCTCCTACGAGCAGTACTTC,CASSLLDGRSYEQYF,TRBV5-6,many,NA,TRBJ2-7
TGCAGCGTTGGGGGACAGATGAACACTGAAGCTTTCTTT,CSVGGQMNTEAFF,TRBV29-1,few,TRBD1,TRBJ1-1
TGTGCCAGCGCGGCTCCGGTTGAAAAACTGTTTTTT,CASAAPVEKLFF,TRBV2,NA,NA,TRBJ1-4
TGTGCCAGCAGCCAAGATAGACAGGGTACCTATAATTCACCCCTCCACTTT,CASSQDRQGTYNSPLHF,TRBV14,NA,TRBD1,TRBJ1-6
TGTGCCAGCAGCCCCATTAATTCACCCCTCCACTTT,CASSPINSPLHF,TRBV11-2,many,NA,TRBJ1-6
TGCGCCAGCAGTGCCAAGACTAGTAAAAAGAACACCGGGGAGCTGTTTTTT,CASSAKTSKKNTGELFF,TRBV10-2,many,NA,TRBJ2-2
TGTGCCAGCAGTGGCACACAGGGACGGACCGGGGAGCTGTTTTTT,CASSGTQGRTGELFF,TRBV6-1,NA,NA,TRBJ2-2
TGTGCCATCAGTGAGCGGGACAGGGTGACTGAAGCTTTCTTT,CAISERDRVTEAFF,TRBV10-3,NA,TRBD1,TRBJ1-1
TGTGCCAGCAGTGAAGGGTCAGTCACAGATACGCAGTATTTT,CASSEGSVTDTQYF,TRBV2,NA,NA,TRBJ2-3
TGTGCCACCAGCAGAGATAGCCGAGGCTACACCTTC,CATSRDSRGYTF,TRBV15,NA,NA,TRBJ1-2
TGCGCCAGCAGTGAATCCCAAGGTTACAATGAGCAGTTCTTC,CASSESQGYNEQFF,TRBV10-2,NA,NA,TRBJ2-1
TGTGCCAGCAGTGACTTAGGGACGAATGAGCAGTTCTTC,CASSDLGTNEQFF,TRBV6-4,NA,NA,TRBJ2-1